This TCR beta chain appears in the sequencing data of a study of blood T cells in healthy people across ages. With V trimmed by 7 bases and J by 3 bases, 20 bases remained unmatched. This CDR3 contains 18 residues. Per the germline V gene, CDR1 is SGHRS and CDR2 is YFSETQ. A J-beta primer mix and a sample-barcoded 5' primer were used in a second PCR of about 7 to 12 cycles. Via MiXCR, TCRdb re-called the 5' RACE reads, giving one row per CDR3 protein. The repertoire holds approximately 900,000 distinct CDR3 sequences, with roughly 52% as singletons. Healthy Caucasian individuals from Russia aged about 6 to 90 served as donors.

Source material: blood. The chain joins TRBV5-1 to TRBJ2-7, with 9 positions matching TRBD1. The origin of this receptor is a man younger than 40 in good health. CDR3 in DNA: TGCGCCAGCCAACTAACCGGGACAGGGAACGGTTTTAGCTACGAGCAGTACTTC. Translation gives CASQLTGTGNGFSYEQYF.